This T cell receptor (beta chain) was obtained from a study of blood T cell repertoires in COVID-19. Overall study context: The United States, Italy and Spain were the sources of the acute and convalescent COVID-19 samples. Sample material is recorded as cDNA or gDNA derived from T cells, B-cell-depleted T cells, or PBMCs.

Authors' analysis steps: Estimation of nucleated cell counts was performed using reference gene primer amplification. The method was immunoSEQ multiplex PCR; TCRdb's version includes in-frame clones alone and lacks a portion of them. That table furnishes V, J and clone size, whereas the DNA furnished D and trimming. Of 75,000 to 90,000 clones in the sample, about 87% were seen once. J gave up 0 bases and V 6 bases, and 8 bases lay outside the gene matches. Germline CDR1 reads LNHDA; CDR2 reads SQIVND (reference sequence). The CDR3 extends over 16 amino acids. V gene TRBV19 combines with J gene TRBJ1-1; 9 positions agree with TRBD1. The sequence derives from an elderly man with acute or convalescent COVID-19. Sequenced material: peripheral blood. CDR3 sequence reads: CASRIPGQGMNTEAFF. CDR3 DNA sequence: TGTGCCAGTAGGATCCCGGGACAGGGCATGAACACTGAAGCTTTCTTT.